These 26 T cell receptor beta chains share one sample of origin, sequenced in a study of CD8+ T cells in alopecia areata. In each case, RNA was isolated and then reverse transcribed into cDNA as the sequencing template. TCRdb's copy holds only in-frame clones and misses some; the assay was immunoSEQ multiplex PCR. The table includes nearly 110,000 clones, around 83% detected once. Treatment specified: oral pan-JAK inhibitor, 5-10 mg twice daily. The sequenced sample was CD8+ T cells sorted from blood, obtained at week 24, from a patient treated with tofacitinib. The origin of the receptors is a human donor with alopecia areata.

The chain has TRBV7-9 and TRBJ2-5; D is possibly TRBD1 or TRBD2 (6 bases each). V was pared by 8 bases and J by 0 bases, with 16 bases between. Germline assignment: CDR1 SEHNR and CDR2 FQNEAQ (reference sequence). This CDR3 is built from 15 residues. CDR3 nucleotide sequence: TGTGCCAGCCTCCCCCGGGGGCTGTACCAAGAGACCCAGTACTTC. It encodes CASLPRGLYQETQYF.

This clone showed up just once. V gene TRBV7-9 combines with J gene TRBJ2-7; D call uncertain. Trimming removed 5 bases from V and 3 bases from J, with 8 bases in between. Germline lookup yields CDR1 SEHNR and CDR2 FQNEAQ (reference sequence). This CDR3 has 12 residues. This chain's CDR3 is CASSAKGYEQYF. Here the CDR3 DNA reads TGTGCCAGCAGCGCCAAGGGCTACGAGCAGTACTTC.

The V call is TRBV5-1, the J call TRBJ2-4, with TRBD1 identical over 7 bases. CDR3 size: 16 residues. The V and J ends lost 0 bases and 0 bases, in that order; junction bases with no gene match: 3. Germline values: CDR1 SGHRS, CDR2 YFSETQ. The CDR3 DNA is TGCGCCAGCAGCTTGGGCGACAGGGAAGCCAAAAACATTCAGTACTTC. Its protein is CASSLGDREAKNIQYF.

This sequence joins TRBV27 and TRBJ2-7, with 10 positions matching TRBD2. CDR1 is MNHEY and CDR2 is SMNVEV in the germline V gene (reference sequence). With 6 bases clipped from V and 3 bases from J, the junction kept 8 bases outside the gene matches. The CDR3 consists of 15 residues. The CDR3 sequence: CASRLAGELVYEQYF. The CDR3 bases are TGTGCCAGCAGGCTAGCGGGGGAATTAGTCTACGAGCAGTACTTC.

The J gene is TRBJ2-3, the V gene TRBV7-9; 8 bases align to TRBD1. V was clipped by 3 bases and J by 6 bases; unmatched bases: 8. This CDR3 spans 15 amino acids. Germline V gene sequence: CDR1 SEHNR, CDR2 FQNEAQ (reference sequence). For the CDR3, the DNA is TGTGCCAGCAGCTTCAAGGGGACAGGCCCCGATACGCAGTATTTT. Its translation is CASSFKGTGPDTQYF.

DNA for the CDR3: TGCGCCAGCAGCCAAGAAGGCGGGACAGGGGGCAGGGAGCTGTTTTTT. Its translation: CASSQEGGTGGRELFF. The V call is TRBV4-3, the J call TRBJ2-2, with TRBD1 identical over 12 bases. In germline, CDR1 is LGHNA, CDR2 YSLEER. The CDR3 runs 16 residues. V lost 0 bases and J lost 9; bases outside the gene matches: 5.

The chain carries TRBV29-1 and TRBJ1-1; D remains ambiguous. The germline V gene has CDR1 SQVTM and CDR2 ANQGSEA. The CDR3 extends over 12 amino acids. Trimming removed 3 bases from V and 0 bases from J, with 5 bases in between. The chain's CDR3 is CSVEPMNTEAFF. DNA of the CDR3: TGCAGCGTTGAGCCAATGAACACTGAAGCTTTCTTT.

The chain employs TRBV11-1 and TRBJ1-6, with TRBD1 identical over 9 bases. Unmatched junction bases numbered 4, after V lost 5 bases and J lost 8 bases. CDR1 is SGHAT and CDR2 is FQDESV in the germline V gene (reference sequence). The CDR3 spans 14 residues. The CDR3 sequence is CASSPDRGDSPLHF. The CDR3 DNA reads TGTGCCAGCAGCCCGGACAGGGGAGATTCACCCCTCCACTTT. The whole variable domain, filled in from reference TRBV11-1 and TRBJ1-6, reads EAEVAQSPRYKITEKSQAVAFWCDPISGHATLYWYRQILGQGPELLVQFQDESVVDDSQLPKDRFSAERLKGVDSTLKIQPAELGDSAMYLCASSPDRGDSPLHFGNGTRLTVT.

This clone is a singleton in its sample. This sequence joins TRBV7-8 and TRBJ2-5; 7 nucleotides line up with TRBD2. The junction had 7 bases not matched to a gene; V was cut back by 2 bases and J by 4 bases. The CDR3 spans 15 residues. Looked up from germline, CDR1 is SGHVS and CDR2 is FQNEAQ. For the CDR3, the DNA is TGTGCCAGCAGCTTAATTAGACTAGCAACAGAGACCCAGTACTTC. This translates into CASSLIRLATETQYF.

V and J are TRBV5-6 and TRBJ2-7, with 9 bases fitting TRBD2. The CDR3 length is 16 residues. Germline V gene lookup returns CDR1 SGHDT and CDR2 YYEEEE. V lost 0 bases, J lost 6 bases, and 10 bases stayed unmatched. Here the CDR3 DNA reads TGTGCCAGCAGCTTGGCGGGAGCGGGGGGCCAGTGCGAGCAGTACTTC. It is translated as CASSLAGAGGQCEQYF.

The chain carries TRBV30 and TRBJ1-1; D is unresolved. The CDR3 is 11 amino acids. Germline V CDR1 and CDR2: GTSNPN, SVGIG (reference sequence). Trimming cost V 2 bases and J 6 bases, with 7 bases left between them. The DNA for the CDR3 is TGTGCCTGGAGTACCGGATCTGAAGCTTTCTTT. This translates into CAWSTGSEAFF.

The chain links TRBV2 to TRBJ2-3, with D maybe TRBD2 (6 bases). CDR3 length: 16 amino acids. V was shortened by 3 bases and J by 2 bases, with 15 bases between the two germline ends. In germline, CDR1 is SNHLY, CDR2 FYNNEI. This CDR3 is CASSDLRRDSTDTQYF. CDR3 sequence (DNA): TGTGCCAGCAGTGACCTGAGGCGGGATTCCACAGATACGCAGTATTTT.

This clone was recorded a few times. The CDR3 bases are TGCAGCGTTGAGGCGGACTCGCGGGGGGCAGATACGCAGTATTTT. This translates into CSVEADSRGADTQYF. The J gene is TRBJ2-3, the V gene TRBV29-1; TRBD2 agrees at 8 bases. V shed 3 bases and J 4 bases; nucleotides not matched to a gene: 9. This CDR3 spans 15 amino acids. CDR1 and CDR2 (germline): SQVTM, ANQGSEA.

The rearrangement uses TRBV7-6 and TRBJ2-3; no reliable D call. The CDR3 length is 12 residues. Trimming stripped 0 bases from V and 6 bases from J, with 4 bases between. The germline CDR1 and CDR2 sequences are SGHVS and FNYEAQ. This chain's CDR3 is CASSLAADTQYF. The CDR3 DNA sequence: TGTGCCAGCAGCTTAGCAGCCGATACGCAGTATTTT.

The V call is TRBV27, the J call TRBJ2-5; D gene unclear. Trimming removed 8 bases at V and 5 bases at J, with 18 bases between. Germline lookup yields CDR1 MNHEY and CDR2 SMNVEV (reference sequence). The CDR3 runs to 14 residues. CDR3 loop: CASAAIEDQETQYF. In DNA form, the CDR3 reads TGTGCCAGCGCCGCTATCGAGGATCAGGAGACCCAGTACTTC.

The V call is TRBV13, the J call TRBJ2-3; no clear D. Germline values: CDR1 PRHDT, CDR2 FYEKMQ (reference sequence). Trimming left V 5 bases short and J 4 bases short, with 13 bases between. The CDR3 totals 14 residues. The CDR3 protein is CASSPLGYADTQYF. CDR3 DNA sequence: TGTGCCAGCAGCCCACTGGGTTACGCAGATACGCAGTATTTT.

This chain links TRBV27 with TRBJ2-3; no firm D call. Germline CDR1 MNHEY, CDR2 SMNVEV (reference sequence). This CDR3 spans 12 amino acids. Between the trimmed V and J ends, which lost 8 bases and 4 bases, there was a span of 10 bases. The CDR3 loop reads CASGNRADTQYF. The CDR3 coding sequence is TGTGCCAGCGGCAATAGGGCAGATACGCAGTATTTT.

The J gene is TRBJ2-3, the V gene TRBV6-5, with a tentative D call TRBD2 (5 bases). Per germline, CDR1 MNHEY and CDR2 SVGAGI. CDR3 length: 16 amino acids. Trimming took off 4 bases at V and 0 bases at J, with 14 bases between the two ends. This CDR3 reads CASSLEAGTSTDTQYF. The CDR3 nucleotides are TGTGCCAGCAGTTTGGAGGCAGGCACTAGCACAGATACGCAGTATTTT.

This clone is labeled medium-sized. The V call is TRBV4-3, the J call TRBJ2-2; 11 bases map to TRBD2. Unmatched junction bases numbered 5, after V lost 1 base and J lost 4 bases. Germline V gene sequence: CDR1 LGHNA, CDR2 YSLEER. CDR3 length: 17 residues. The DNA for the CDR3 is TGCGCCAGCAGCCAAGTGGCTAGCGGGGGGTCCACCGGGGAGCTGTTTTTT. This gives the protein CASSQVASGGSTGELFF.

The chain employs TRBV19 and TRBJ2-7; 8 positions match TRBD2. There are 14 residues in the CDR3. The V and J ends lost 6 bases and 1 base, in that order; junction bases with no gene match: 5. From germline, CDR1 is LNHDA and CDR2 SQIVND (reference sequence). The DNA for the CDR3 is TGTGCCAGTAGGACGACTAGCGTGTCCTACGAGCAGTACTTC. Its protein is CASRTTSVSYEQYF.

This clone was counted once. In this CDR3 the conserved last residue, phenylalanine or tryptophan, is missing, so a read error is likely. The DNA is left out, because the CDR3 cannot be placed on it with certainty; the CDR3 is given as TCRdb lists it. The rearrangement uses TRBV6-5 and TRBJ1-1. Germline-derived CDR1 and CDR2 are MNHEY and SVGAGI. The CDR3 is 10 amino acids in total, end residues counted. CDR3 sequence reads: CASSYSRKKV.

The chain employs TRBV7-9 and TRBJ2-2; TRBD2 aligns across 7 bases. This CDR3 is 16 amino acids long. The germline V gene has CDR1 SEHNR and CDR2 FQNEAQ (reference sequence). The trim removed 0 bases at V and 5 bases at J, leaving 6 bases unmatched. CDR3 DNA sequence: TGTGCCAGCAGCTTAGCGCGTCCTAGCGGAACCGGGGAGCTGTTTTTT. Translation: CASSLARPSGTGELFF.

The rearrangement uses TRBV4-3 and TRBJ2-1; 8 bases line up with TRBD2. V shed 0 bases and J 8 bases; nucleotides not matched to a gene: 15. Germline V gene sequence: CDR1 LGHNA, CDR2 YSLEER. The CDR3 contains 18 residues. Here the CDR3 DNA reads TGCGCCAGCAGCCAAGATGGGCCCCCGGGGGGGGGAGGCGATGAGCAGTTCTTC. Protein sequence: CASSQDGPPGGGGDEQFF.

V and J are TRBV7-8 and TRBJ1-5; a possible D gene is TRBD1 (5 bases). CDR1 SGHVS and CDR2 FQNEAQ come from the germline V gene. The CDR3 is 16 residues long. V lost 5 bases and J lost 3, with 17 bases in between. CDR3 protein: CASSPRMWGNNQPQHF. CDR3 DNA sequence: TGTGCCAGCAGCCCCCGTATGTGGGGGAACAATCAGCCCCAGCATTTT.

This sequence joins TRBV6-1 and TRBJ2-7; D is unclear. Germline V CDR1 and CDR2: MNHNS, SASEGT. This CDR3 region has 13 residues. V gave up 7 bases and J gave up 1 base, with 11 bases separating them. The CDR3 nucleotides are TGTGCCAGCAAGGGTAGATTATCCTACGAGCAGTACTTC. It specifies CASKGRLSYEQYF.

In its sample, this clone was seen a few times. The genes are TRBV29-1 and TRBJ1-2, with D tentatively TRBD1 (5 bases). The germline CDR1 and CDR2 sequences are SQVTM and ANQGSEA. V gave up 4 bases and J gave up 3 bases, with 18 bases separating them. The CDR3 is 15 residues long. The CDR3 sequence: CSVVSPGTTHYGYTF. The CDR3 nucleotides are TGCAGCGTTGTCTCACCCGGGACTACCCACTATGGCTACACCTTC.